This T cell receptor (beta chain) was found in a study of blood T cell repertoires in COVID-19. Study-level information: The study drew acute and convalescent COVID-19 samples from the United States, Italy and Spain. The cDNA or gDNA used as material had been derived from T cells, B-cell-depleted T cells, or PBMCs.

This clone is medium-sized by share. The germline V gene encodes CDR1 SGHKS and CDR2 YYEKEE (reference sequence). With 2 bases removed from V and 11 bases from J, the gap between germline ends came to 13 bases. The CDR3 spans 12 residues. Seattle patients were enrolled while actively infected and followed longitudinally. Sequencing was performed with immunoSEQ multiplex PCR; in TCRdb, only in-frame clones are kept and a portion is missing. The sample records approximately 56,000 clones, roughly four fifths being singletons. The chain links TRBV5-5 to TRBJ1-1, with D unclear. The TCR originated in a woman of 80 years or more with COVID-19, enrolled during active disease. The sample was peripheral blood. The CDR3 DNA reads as TGTGCCAGCAGCTTACGGTCGTCCTCTGCTTTCTTT. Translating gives CASSLRSSSAFF. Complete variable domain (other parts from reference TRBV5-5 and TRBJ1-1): DAGVTQSPTHLIKTRGQQVTLRCSPISGHKSVSWYQQVLGQGPQFIFQYYEKEERGRGNFPDRFSARQFPNYSSELNVNALLLGDSALYLCASSLRSSSAFFGQGTRLTVV.